These 30 T cell receptor beta chains share one sample of origin, sequenced in a study of cytomegalovirus exposure and HLA in healthy donors. The PCR used 60 Vbeta and 13 Jbeta primers. The repertoire was sequenced with immunoSEQ multiplex PCR; TCRdb's copy has only in-frame clones and lacks some. Seen in this sample are 140,000 to 150,000 clones; the ten most common clones hold around 0.96%. Sequencing was carried out using PBMCs. These receptors were obtained from a male donor in good health and CMV-seronegative.

The V call is TRBV7-8, the J call TRBJ2-1; 8 positions agree with TRBD2. The CDR3 extends over 16 amino acids. With 1 base clipped from V and 5 bases from J, the junction kept 7 bases outside the gene matches. The germline CDR1 and CDR2 sequences are SGHVS and FQNEAQ. In DNA, the CDR3 is TGTGCCAGCAGCTTAGTTACGGGAGGGGCCAACAATGAGCAGTTCTTC. Its translation is CASSLVTGGANNEQFF. Filled out from reference TRBV7-8 and TRBJ2-1, the complete variable domain reads GAGVSQSPRYKVAKRGQDVALRCDPISGHVSLFWYQQALGQGPEFLTYFQNEAQLDKSGLPSDRFFAERPEGSVSTLKIQRTQQEDSAVYLCASSLVTGGANNEQFFGPGTRLTVL.

V is TRBV6-4 and J is TRBJ2-3, with 8 bases that match TRBD2. The junction had 7 bases not matched to a gene; V was cut back by 3 bases and J by 2 bases. The V gene's germline CDR1 is MRHNA and CDR2 SNTAGT. The CDR3 spans 16 residues. CDR3 residues: CASSDKAGEVTDTQYF. The CDR3 DNA sequence: TGTGCCAGCAGTGATAAAGCGGGAGAAGTCACAGATACGCAGTATTTT.

V usage is TRBV30 and J usage is TRBJ1-4; D is perhaps TRBD1 (6 bases). Trimming shortened V by 2 bases and J by 2 bases, and 12 bases separated the two germline ends. The germline gives CDR1 GTSNPN, CDR2 SVGIG (reference sequence). This CDR3 has 15 amino acids. CDR3 region: CAWSQGQGTNEKLFF. The CDR3 nucleotides are TGTGCCTGGAGTCAGGGGCAGGGGACTAATGAAAAACTGTTTTTT.

The chain combines TRBV7-9 with TRBJ1-5; TRBD1 matches at 11 bases. Germline CDR1 reads SEHNR; CDR2 reads FQNEAQ (reference sequence). CDR3 length: 18 residues. J lost 2 bases, V lost 2 bases, and 8 bases had no gene match. The CDR3 here is CASSLTPGQGVGNQPQHF. Written as DNA, the CDR3 is TGTGCCAGCAGCTTAACCCCGGGACAGGGGGTGGGCAATCAGCCCCAGCATTTT.

This chain connects TRBV7-9 to TRBJ1-2; 10 nucleotides match TRBD1. The CDR3 covers 13 residues. With V trimmed by 2 bases and J by 8 bases, 2 bases remained unmatched. CDR1 and CDR2 from the germline V gene are SEHNR and FQNEAQ (reference sequence). CDR3 loop: CASSLRTGGGYTF. The CDR3, as DNA: TGTGCCAGCAGCTTAAGGACAGGGGGAGGCTACACCTTC.

The chain recombines TRBV30 with TRBJ1-4; D possibly corresponds to TRBD1 (5 bases). V was shortened by 2 bases and J by 13 bases, with 11 bases between the two germline ends. This CDR3 comprises 11 residues. Germline CDR1 reads GTSNPN; CDR2 reads SVGIG (reference sequence). Written as DNA, the CDR3 is TGTGCCTGGAGTATGGGGGGGGGACTGTTTTTT. Protein product: CAWSMGGGLFF. Combining the CDR3 with reference TRBV30 and TRBJ1-4 gives the whole variable domain SQTIHQWPATLVQPVGSPLSLECTVEGTSNPNLYWYRQAAGRGLQLLFYSVGIGQISSEVPQNLSASRPQDRQFILSSKKLLLSDSGFYLCAWSMGGGLFFGSGTQLSVL.

This chain connects TRBV5-1 to TRBJ1-2, with 12 bases matching TRBD1. V was pared by 4 bases and J by 4 bases, with 8 bases of the junction left unmatched. There are 16 residues in the CDR3. Germline CDR1 is SGHRS and CDR2 is YFSETQ. CDR3 amino acids: CASSGMGQGAGYGYTF. Here the CDR3 DNA reads TGCGCCAGCAGCGGAATGGGACAGGGGGCCGGCTATGGCTACACCTTC.

The chain employs TRBV7-3 and TRBJ2-1, with D perhaps matching TRBD1 (5 bases). The CDR3 is 12 residues long. V was shortened by 3 bases and J by 12 bases, with 12 bases between the two germline ends. Germline CDR1 reads SGHTA; CDR2 reads FQGTGA. The CDR3 DNA reads TGTGCCAGCAGCTTTCATCAGGGAAGGCAGTTCTTC. This gives the protein CASSFHQGRQFF.

This chain links TRBV2 with TRBJ2-7; D possibly corresponds to TRBD2 (6 bases). Trimming removed 3 bases at V and 0 bases at J, with 15 bases between. Germline V gives CDR1 SNHLY, CDR2 FYNNEI. This CDR3 region has 16 residues. This chain's CDR3 is CASSEGASGYSYEQYF. Here the CDR3 DNA reads TGTGCCAGCAGTGAGGGCGCCAGCGGGTACTCCTACGAGCAGTACTTC. The entire variable domain, with the rest obtained from reference TRBV2 and TRBJ2-7, is as follows: EPEVTQTPSHQVTQMGQEVILRCVPISNHLYFYWYRQILGQKVEFLVSFYNNEISEKSEIFDDQFSVERPDGSNFTLKIRSTKLEDSAMYFCASSEGASGYSYEQYFGPGTRLTVT.

V and J are TRBV30 and TRBJ1-5; perhaps TRBD1 as D (5 bases). CDR1 GTSNPN and CDR2 SVGIG come from the germline V gene (reference sequence). The CDR3 loop spans 15 amino acids. V was trimmed by 1 base and J by 6 bases, leaving 16 bases between them. This chain's CDR3 is CAWSEGTVGGQPQHF. In nucleotides, the CDR3 is TGTGCCTGGAGTGAGGGGACGGTGGGGGGTCAGCCCCAGCATTTT.

The chain carries TRBV5-5 and TRBJ2-7; 11 bases fit TRBD2. CDR1 is SGHKS, CDR2 YYEKEE, per germline (reference sequence). Trimming took 4 bases from V and 0 from J; bases not matched to a gene: 6. The CDR3 spans 16 residues. For the CDR3, the DNA is TGTGCCAGCAGCCCGGGGACTAGCGGTTCCTCCTACGAGCAGTACTTC. Translating it yields CASSPGTSGSSYEQYF.

This chain joins TRBV7-6 and TRBJ1-3, with TRBD1 as a possible D gene (5 bases). The germline CDR1 and CDR2 sequences are SGHVS and FNYEAQ. The CDR3 runs to 14 residues. V was trimmed by 4 bases and J by 0 bases, leaving 7 bases between them. CDR3 DNA sequence: TGTGCCAGCAGCTCAAGGGGCTCTGGAAACACCATATATTTT. It yields the protein CASSSRGSGNTIYF.

The chain employs TRBV5-1 and TRBJ2-7; maybe TRBD2 (5 bases). V was trimmed by 5 bases and J by 3 bases, leaving 18 bases between them. Germline V gene sequence: CDR1 SGHRS, CDR2 YFSETQ. The CDR3 contains 15 residues. The CDR3: CASREVTQEGYEQYF. The CDR3 DNA reads TGCGCCAGCAGGGAGGTTACTCAAGAGGGCTACGAGCAGTACTTC. Looking up the rest from reference TRBV5-1 and TRBJ2-7 gives the full variable domain: KAGVTQTPRYLIKTRGQQVTLSCSPISGHRSVSWYQQTPGQGLQFLFEYFSETQRNKGNFPGRFSGRQFSNSRSEMNVSTLELGDSALYLCASREVTQEGYEQYFGPGTRLTVT.

The chain has TRBV25-1 and TRBJ2-6, with D possibly matching TRBD1 (5 bases). The CDR3 sequence is 17 residues long. Trimming left V 5 bases short and J 0 bases short, with 14 bases between. CDR1 is MGHDK, CDR2 SYGVNS, per germline. CDR3 DNA: TGTGCCAGCAGTCGAGCCAGGGATAACTCTGGGGCCAACGTCCTGACTTTC. This sequence encodes CASSRARDNSGANVLTF. The whole variable domain, filled in from reference TRBV25-1 and TRBJ2-6, reads EADIYQTPRYLVIGTGKKITLECSQTMGHDKMYWYQQDPGMELHLIHYSYGVNSTEKGDLSSESTVSRIRTEHFPLTLESARPSHTSQYLCASSRARDNSGANVLTFGAGSRLTVL.

The V gene is TRBV7-6, the J gene TRBJ1-1; 10 bases line up with TRBD1. The V gene end was trimmed by 2 bases and the J gene end by 4 bases; junction bases not matched to a gene: 7. This CDR3 has 16 residues. Germline assignment: CDR1 SGHVS and CDR2 FNYEAQ. The CDR3 DNA is TGTGCCAGCAGCTTATTCTCGGGACAGGGGATCACTGAAGCTTTCTTT. This sequence encodes CASSLFSGQGITEAFF.

This chain connects TRBV7-8 to TRBJ1-2; D unclear. From germline, CDR1 is SGHVS and CDR2 FQNEAQ. The CDR3 covers 13 residues. The V end was cut by 1 base, the J end by 3 bases, with 6 bases between. The CDR3 nucleotides are TGTGCCAGCAGCTTAGGGGAGGACTATGGCTACACCTTC. Translation gives CASSLGEDYGYTF.

Note on this clone: Other nucleotide sequences from this sample produce the same CDR3. V gene TRBV30 combines with J gene TRBJ1-1, with 9 bases lining up with TRBD1. The germline V gene has CDR1 GTSNPN and CDR2 SVGIG (reference sequence). V was pared by 3 bases and J by 5 bases, with 4 bases of the junction left unmatched. CDR3 length: 13 residues. The CDR3: CAWRGQGWTEAFF. The CDR3 DNA reads as TGTGCCTGGAGGGGACAGGGATGGACTGAAGCTTTCTTT.

The chain employs TRBV6-5 and TRBJ2-7, with TRBD2 identical over 10 bases. Germline V gene lookup returns CDR1 MNHEY and CDR2 SVGAGI. The ends lost 5 bases at V and 2 bases at J; junction bases unmatched: 6. The length of the CDR3 is 15 residues. Written as DNA, the CDR3 is TGTGCCAGCAGTAGACCTGGACTAGCGGCCTACGAGCAGTACTTC. Translating it yields CASSRPGLAAYEQYF.

The V gene is TRBV5-1, the J gene TRBJ1-1; 10 bases are a match to TRBD1. Germline trimming cut 4 bases from V and 3 bases from J; bases unmatched to any gene: 6. Germline CDR1 SGHRS, CDR2 YFSETQ. CDR3 length: 15 residues. In DNA, the CDR3 is TGCGCCAGCAGCCATCGACAGGGGGCGGACACTGAAGCTTTCTTT. Protein product: CASSHRQGADTEAFF. Filled out from reference TRBV5-1 and TRBJ1-1, the complete variable domain reads KAGVTQTPRYLIKTRGQQVTLSCSPISGHRSVSWYQQTPGQGLQFLFEYFSETQRNKGNFPGRFSGRQFSNSRSEMNVSTLELGDSALYLCASSHRQGADTEAFFGQGTRLTVV.

This chain uses TRBV6-6 with TRBJ1-2, with D possibly being TRBD1 (5 bases). Trimming took off 2 bases at V and 7 bases at J, with 11 bases between the two ends. The CDR3 runs to 13 residues. Germline CDR1 is MNHNY and CDR2 is SVGAGI (reference sequence). CDR3 sequence reads: CASSYIDRIGYTF. The CDR3 DNA is TGTGCCAGCAGTTACATCGACAGAATTGGCTACACCTTC.

This chain uses TRBV19 with TRBJ2-7; D is possibly TRBD1 (6 bases). This CDR3 is 14 amino acids long. Germline V gene sequence: CDR1 LNHDA, CDR2 SQIVND (reference sequence). V shed 5 bases and J shed 6 bases, with 17 bases lying between them. The CDR3, as DNA: TGTGCCAGTAGTTCGAGACAGGCCCTTGGCGAGCAGTACTTC. This translates into CASSSRQALGEQYF. Drawing the rest from reference TRBV19 and TRBJ2-7, the complete variable domain is DGGITQSPKYLFRKEGQNVTLSCEQNLNHDAMYWYRQDPGQGLRLIYYSQIVNDFQKGDIAEGYSVSREKKESFPLTVTSAQKNPTAFYLCASSSRQALGEQYFGPGTRLTVT.

The J gene is TRBJ2-7, the V gene TRBV5-4, with D possibly being TRBD1 (5 bases). V dropped 0 bases and J dropped 2 bases, with 12 bases sitting between them. The CDR3 is 15 residues long. The germline CDR1 and CDR2 sequences are SGHNT and YYREEE (reference sequence). CDR3 loop: CASSLGWGPTYEQYF. The DNA for the CDR3 is TGTGCCAGCAGCTTGGGATGGGGCCCAACCTACGAGCAGTACTTC.

The rearrangement links TRBV18 to TRBJ1-5; the match to TRBD1 covers 8 bases. V trimming: 3 bases; J trimming: 2 bases; junction bases outside the gene matches: 6. The CDR3 consists of 16 residues. Per the germline V gene, CDR1 is KGHSH and CDR2 is LQKENI. The CDR3 DNA is TGTGCCAGCTCACCCCTCGGGACAGGCGGCAATCAGCCCCAGCATTTT. Its protein product is CASSPLGTGGNQPQHF. Drawing the rest from reference TRBV18 and TRBJ1-5, the complete variable domain is NAGVMQNPRHLVRRRGQEARLRCSPMKGHSHVYWYRQLPEEGLKFMVYLQKENIIDESGMPKERFSAEFPKEGPSILRIQQVVRGDSAAYFCASSPLGTGGNQPQHFGDGTRLSIL.

J is TRBJ2-7 and V is TRBV5-6, with D unclear. V was clipped by 0 bases and J by 0 bases, with 10 bases between them. Looked up from germline, CDR1 is SGHDT and CDR2 is YYEEEE. The CDR3 runs to 15 residues. The CDR3 spells CASSLVGESSYEQYF. DNA for the CDR3: TGTGCCAGCAGCTTGGTGGGCGAGAGCTCCTACGAGCAGTACTTC. Full variable domain (rest looked up from reference TRBV5-6 and TRBJ2-7): DAGVTQSPTHLIKTRGQQVTLRCSPKSGHDTVSWYQQALGQGPQFIFQYYEEEERQRGNFPDRFSGHQFPNYSSELNVNALLLGDSALYLCASSLVGESSYEQYFGPGTRLTVT.

The CDR3 is CASSVQGSTDTQYF. The CDR3 nucleotides read TGCGCCAGCAGCGTACAGGGGAGCACAGATACGCAGTATTTT. The rearrangement uses TRBV5-1 and TRBJ2-3, with 7 nucleotides matching TRBD1. V shed 4 bases and J 0 bases; nucleotides not matched to a gene: 2. Germline V gene lookup returns CDR1 SGHRS and CDR2 YFSETQ. This CDR3 is 14 amino acids long.

The chain joins TRBV7-2 to TRBJ2-5; D is undetermined. Trimming left V 2 bases short and J 5 bases short, with 6 bases between. This CDR3 comprises 12 residues. Germline-derived CDR1 and CDR2 are SGHTA and FQGNSA. The CDR3 here is CASSLSEETQYF. The CDR3 DNA sequence: TGTGCCAGCAGCTTAAGTGAGGAGACCCAGTACTTC. Complete variable domain (other parts from reference TRBV7-2 and TRBJ2-5): GAGVSQSPSNKVTEKGKDVELRCDPISGHTALYWYRQSLGQGLEFLIYFQGNSAPDKSGLPSDRFSAERTGGSVSTLTIQRTQQEDSAVYLCASSLSEETQYFGPGTRLLVL.

The gene calls are TRBV27 and TRBJ2-2; a possible D gene is TRBD2 (5 bases). The CDR3 spans 12 residues. CDR1 and CDR2 from the germline V gene are MNHEY and SMNVEV (reference sequence). V was cut by 7 bases and J by 4 bases, with 7 bases left in between. In DNA form, the CDR3 reads TGTGCCAGCAATAGCGCCACCGGGGAGCTGTTTTTT. Its translation: CASNSATGELFF.

This chain connects TRBV5-5 to TRBJ1-4; TRBD1 matches 7 bases. Germline V gives CDR1 SGHKS, CDR2 YYEKEE (reference sequence). V lost 4 bases, J lost 0 bases, and 0 bases stayed unmatched. The length of the CDR3 is 14 residues. The CDR3 DNA sequence: TGTGCCAGCAGCCAGGGGGCAACTAATGAAAAACTGTTTTTT. This sequence encodes CASSQGATNEKLFF.

The V call is TRBV19, the J call TRBJ1-6; D remains ambiguous. CDR3 length equals 11 residues. With 8 bases removed from V and 10 bases from J, the gap between germline ends came to 9 bases. Per the germline V gene, CDR1 is LNHDA and CDR2 is SQIVND (reference sequence). CDR3 bases: TGTGCCAGTGGAGACTCGTCACCCCTCCACTTT. Residues: CASGDSSPLHF.

The chain joins TRBV19 to TRBJ2-7; 12 bases map to TRBD2. The length of the CDR3 is 15 residues. Losses at the gene ends were 0 bases for V and 6 bases for J; bases not matched to a gene: 3. The germline V gene has CDR1 LNHDA and CDR2 SQIVND (reference sequence). CDR3 DNA: TGTGCCAGTAGTATAGATGGACTAGCGGGATCCGAGCAGTACTTC. Translating gives CASSIDGLAGSEQYF.